Below, 20 T cell receptor beta chains from the same sample are listed, as sequenced in a study of blood T cell repertoires in COVID-19. Data came from immunoSEQ multiplex PCR; TCRdb stores just in-frame clones and leaves some out. The sample shows 300,000 to 400,000 clones, 70% to 90% of them seen only once. Material: PBMCs or T cells enriched from blood (not recorded which). Receptor source: a woman in her twenties or thirties with acute COVID-19.

This clone was counted once. The chain carries TRBV13 and TRBJ2-2; D not resolved. V lost 3 bases and J lost 5, with 13 bases in between. This CDR3 comprises 15 residues. Germline CDR1 is PRHDT and CDR2 is FYEKMQ (reference sequence). The CDR3 sequence: CASSFEPLGTGELFF. CDR3 nucleotides: TGTGCCAGCAGCTTTGAGCCCCTAGGAACCGGGGAGCTGTTTTTT.

V usage is TRBV10-2 and J usage is TRBJ1-3; a possible D gene is TRBD1 (6 bases). Germline V lookup: CDR1 WSHSY, CDR2 SAAADI. Deletions cut 7 bases from V and 0 bases from J, with 16 bases between. The CDR3 runs 16 residues. The CDR3 is CASTLGGAFSGNTIYF. The CDR3 region has the DNA TGCGCCAGCACGCTTGGGGGGGCCTTCTCTGGAAACACCATATATTTT.

V usage is TRBV5-1 and J usage is TRBJ1-6, with 12 bases identical to TRBD1. The CDR3 covers 16 residues. From germline, CDR1 is SGHRS and CDR2 YFSETQ. Trimming cost V 0 bases and J 9 bases; bases outside gene matches: 4. CDR3 residues: CASSLGGTGGGSPLHF. CDR3 sequence (DNA): TGCGCCAGCAGCTTGGGAGGGACAGGGGGCGGTTCACCCCTCCACTTT.

This clone was observed a few times. The genes are TRBV18 and TRBJ2-3; D is unclear. This CDR3 spans 14 amino acids. Between the trimmed V and J ends, which lost 4 bases and 5 bases, there was a span of 13 bases. Germline assignment: CDR1 KGHSH and CDR2 LQKENI. The CDR3 sequence: CASSRALDLDTQYF. DNA of the CDR3: TGTGCCAGCTCACGGGCGTTAGATTTAGATACGCAGTATTTT.

With respect to this clone: The same CDR3 also results from other DNA sequences found in this sample. This chain links TRBV5-1 with TRBJ1-1; the D is unclear. The CDR3 runs to 13 residues. The germline V gene encodes CDR1 SGHRS and CDR2 YFSETQ. V was pared by 2 bases and J by 1 base, with 6 bases between. This CDR3 reads CASSFRENTEAFF. CDR3 in DNA: TGCGCCAGCAGCTTCCGGGAGAACACTGAAGCTTTCTTT.

V gene TRBV24-1 combines with J gene TRBJ2-5; D gene ambiguous. Germline V CDR1 and CDR2: KGHDR, SFDVKD. This CDR3 region has 12 residues. With 1 base removed from V and 5 bases from J, the gap between germline ends came to 4 bases. The CDR3 DNA reads TGTGCCACCAGTGATTTCGGGGAGACCCAGTACTTC. Residues: CATSDFGETQYF.

The chain has TRBV7-4 and TRBJ1-5; possible D gene TRBD1, 5 bases. The V end lost 5 bases, the J end lost 4 bases, and 21 bases lay between the germline ends. Germline V CDR1 and CDR2: SGHVT, SQSDAQ. The CDR3 runs to 17 residues. This CDR3 is CASSNPRGRKKNQPQHF. The CDR3 DNA follows: TGTGCCAGCAGCAACCCCCGGGGGAGGAAAAAAAATCAGCCCCAGCATTTT.

The sample holds a few counts of this clone. The V call is TRBV2, the J call TRBJ2-7, with D possibly being TRBD1 (5 bases). CDR3 length: 14 residues. Trimming left V 10 bases short and J 5 bases short, with 21 bases between. Germline lookup yields CDR1 SNHLY and CDR2 FYNNEI. The CDR3: CANHMGQVGNEQYF. For the CDR3, the DNA is TGTGCCAACCATATGGGGCAGGTCGGTAACGAGCAGTACTTC.

The chain joins TRBV9 to TRBJ2-7; the match to TRBD1 covers 9 bases. The CDR3 is made up of 15 amino acids. Germline CDR1 is SGDLS and CDR2 is YYNGEE. Unmatched junction bases numbered 8, after V lost 2 bases and J lost 5 bases. CDR3 residues: CASSVEGTGKDEQYF. The CDR3 region has the DNA TGTGCCAGCAGCGTGGAAGGGACAGGGAAGGACGAGCAGTACTTC.

In this sample, this clone turned up once. The chain uses TRBV3-1 (or the pseudogene TRBV3-2) and TRBJ1-1; a weak D match, TRBD1 (6 bases). V was shortened by 2 bases and J by 5 bases, with 12 bases between the two germline ends. The germline gives CDR1 LGHDT, CDR2 YNNKEL (reference sequence). The CDR3 contains 14 residues. Written as DNA, the CDR3 is TGTGCCAGCAGCCAATCCCCTCAGGGGACTGAAGCTTTCTTT. Its protein is CASSQSPQGTEAFF.

The J gene is TRBJ2-1, the V gene TRBV2; 8 positions agree with TRBD2. Looked up from germline, CDR1 is SNHLY and CDR2 is FYNNEI. The CDR3 loop spans 16 amino acids. V lost 7 bases, J lost 0 bases, and 8 bases stayed unmatched. The CDR3 protein is CASTFGGGSSYNEQFF. CDR3 in DNA: TGTGCCAGCACCTTCGGCGGGGGGAGCTCCTACAATGAGCAGTTCTTC.

This clone has just a few counts. The chain is built from TRBV7-2 and TRBJ2-7, with TRBD1 as a possible D gene (5 bases). V was shortened by 0 bases and J by 4 bases, with 13 bases between the two germline ends. Germline V gene lookup returns CDR1 SGHTA and CDR2 FQGNSA. The CDR3 loop spans 15 amino acids. CDR3 bases: TGTGCCAGCAGCTTAGCGCGCCTAGGGGATTACGAGCAGTACTTC. It translates to CASSLARLGDYEQYF.

The chain employs TRBV19 and TRBJ2-3; TRBD2 aligns across 14 bases. Trimming at V came to 7 bases and at J to 3 bases, leaving 12 bases not matched to a gene. Germline lookup yields CDR1 LNHDA and CDR2 SQIVND (reference sequence). The CDR3 is 18 amino acids. The CDR3 sequence: CASTRLAGGPAFTDTQYF. The CDR3, as DNA: TGTGCCAGTACTCGACTAGCGGGGGGGCCGGCTTTTACAGATACGCAGTATTTT.

The chain joins TRBV11-3 to TRBJ2-3; the match to TRBD2 covers 14 bases. Germline V gives CDR1 SGHNT, CDR2 YENEEA. The CDR3 has 17 residues. Losses at the gene ends were 8 bases for V and 1 base for J; bases not matched to a gene: 8. In nucleotides, the CDR3 is TGTGCCAGCCCGGGACTAGCGGGGGAGTTGGGCACAGATACGCAGTATTTT. Translating it yields CASPGLAGELGTDTQYF.

This clone was seen once. The chain joins TRBV5-1 to TRBJ1-6, with 8 nucleotides matching TRBD1. J was trimmed by 7 bases and V by 4 bases; bases with no gene match: 7. The CDR3 totals 15 residues. Germline V gene lookup returns CDR1 SGHRS and CDR2 YFSETQ. CDR3 in DNA: TGCGCCAGCAGCACTCAGGGGGCCCAAAATTCACCCCTCCACTTT. Translating it yields CASSTQGAQNSPLHF.

The rearrangement joins TRBV21-1 to TRBJ2-7; the listed D gene, TRBD1, was not tested against the DNA. TRBV21-1 is a documented pseudogene. The CDR3 is 15 residues long. CDR3 DNA sequence: TGTGCCAGCAGCAAAGTATGCGACAGAACCCCCGAGCAGTACTTC. Translated, it gives CASSKVCDRTPEQYF.

V and J are TRBV20-1 and TRBJ2-5; a weak D match, TRBD1 (5 bases). Germline V lookup: CDR1 DFQATT, CDR2 SNEGSKA (reference sequence). CDR3 length: 12 residues. Trimming left V 3 bases short and J 3 bases short, with 8 bases between. CDR3 sequence (DNA): TGCAGTGCTAGTCGCAGGGAAGAGACCCAGTACTTC. Translation gives CSASRREETQYF.

V gene TRBV6-6 combines with J gene TRBJ2-5; D may be TRBD1 (5 bases). V shed 5 bases and J shed 4 bases, with 17 bases lying between them. The CDR3 extends over 15 amino acids. CDR1 MNHNY and CDR2 SVGAGI come from the germline V gene (reference sequence). CDR3 sequence (DNA): TGTGCCAGCAGTCGCCCCGCCGGACAAGCAGAGACCCAGTACTTC. It is translated as CASSRPAGQAETQYF.

The chain carries TRBV7-7 and TRBJ2-3, with D perhaps matching TRBD2 (7 bases). The CDR3 extends over 16 amino acids. Trimming cost V 1 base and J 5 bases, with 16 bases left between them. From germline, CDR1 is SSHAT and CDR2 FNYEAQ (reference sequence). This chain's CDR3 is CASSLGLGGPGDTQYF. The CDR3 bases are TGTGCCAGCAGCTTAGGTCTGGGGGGGCCTGGAGATACGCAGTATTTT.

The V gene is TRBV6-1, the J gene TRBJ1-2; D is unresolved. The CDR3 spans 12 residues. The germline CDR1 and CDR2 sequences are MNHNS and SASEGT. Between the trimmed V and J ends, which lost 2 bases and 5 bases, there was a span of 6 bases. The CDR3: CASSERLYGYTF. Written as DNA, the CDR3 is TGTGCCAGCAGTGAACGGTTATATGGCTACACCTTC.